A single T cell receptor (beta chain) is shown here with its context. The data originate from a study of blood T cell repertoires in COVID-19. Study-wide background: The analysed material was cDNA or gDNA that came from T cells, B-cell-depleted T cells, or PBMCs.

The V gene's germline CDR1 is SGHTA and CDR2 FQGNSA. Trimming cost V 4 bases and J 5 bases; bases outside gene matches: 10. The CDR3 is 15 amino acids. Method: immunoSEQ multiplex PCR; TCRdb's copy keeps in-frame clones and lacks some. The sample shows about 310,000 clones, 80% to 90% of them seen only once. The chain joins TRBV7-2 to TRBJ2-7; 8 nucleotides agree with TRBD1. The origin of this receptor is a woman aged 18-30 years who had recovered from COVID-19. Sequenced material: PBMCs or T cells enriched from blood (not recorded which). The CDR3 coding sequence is TGTGCCAGCAGCTCACCGGACAGGGTTTGGAACGAGCAGTACTTC. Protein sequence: CASSSPDRVWNEQYF.